The present T cell receptor (beta chain) was sequenced within a study of cytomegalovirus exposure and HLA in healthy donors. 60 Vbeta and 13 Jbeta primers were used in PCR. Some clones are missing from TCRdb's copy, which holds only in-frame ones; the method was immunoSEQ multiplex PCR. The table shows 150,000 to 200,000 clones, with 80% occurring only once. This CDR3 is built from 16 residues. Trimming removed 11 bases from V and 0 bases from J, with 20 bases in between. CDR1 is SNHLY and CDR2 is FYNNEI in the germline V gene. This clone was seen only a few times. Sequencing was carried out using PBMCs. The V and J genes are TRBV2 and TRBJ2-1; a possible D gene is TRBD2 (6 bases). The TCR comes from a man younger than 45 in good health and CMV-seropositive. For the CDR3, the DNA is TGTGCCGGGGGACTTAGATTAGGGAGCTCCTACAATGAGCAGTTCTTC. It codes for CAGGLRLGSSYNEQFF.